Listed here is a single T cell receptor (beta chain). Excluded were patients having autoimmune disease history or systemic immunosuppression. Germline values: CDR1 SEHNR, CDR2 FQNEAQ (reference sequence). The CDR3 runs to 15 residues. Trimming stripped 4 bases from V and 0 bases from J, with 12 bases between. These data belong to a study of OX40 agonist ivuxolimab in advanced cancers. Study details: Recorded diagnoses for dose-escalation patients were hepatocellular carcinoma, melanoma, renal cell or head and neck cancer.

Libraries were prepared by immunoSEQ multiplex PCR; TCRdb keeps only in-frame clonotypes and omits some of them. Here the sample spans 15,000 or so clones, around 85% being singletons. The chain employs TRBV7-9 and TRBJ1-1; D not resolved. This receptor was obtained from an adult with an advanced solid tumor such as melanoma, head and neck, liver or kidney cancer. This specimen consisted of CD4+ or CD8+ T cells sorted from blood, obtained in a trial of the OX40 agonist ivuxolimab. The DNA of the CDR3 is TGTGCCAGCAGCTCTCTGCCCGCCTTGAACACTGAAGCTTTCTTT. It translates to CASSSLPALNTEAFF.